These 20 T cell receptor beta chains came from one sample sequenced in a study of CD8+CD57+ T cells in acquired aplastic anemia. Patients sequenced had flow cytometry evidence of CD8+CD57+ cell expansion. Using genomic DNA as the template, TCR beta VDJ and CDR3 profiling was carried out. TCRdb passed the reads through MiXCR, listing each CDR3 protein once. The repertoire holds under 150,000 distinct CDR3 sequences, about 40% seen once, with approximately 2.6% in the top ten. Sequences were obtained from sorted CD4+, CD8+, or CD8+CD57+ T cells (not recorded which) from PBMCs. The receptors derive from a human donor with aplastic anemia.

The chain combines TRBV9 with TRBJ1-2; D ambiguous. The V end lost 0 bases, the J end lost 2 bases, and 11 bases lay between the germline ends. Germline V CDR1 and CDR2: SGDLS, YYNGEE. CDR3 length equals 15 residues. In nucleotides, the CDR3 is TGTGCCAGCAGCGTAGGCGAGGGCACAAACTATGGCTACACCTTC. Translation gives CASSVGEGTNYGYTF.

J is TRBJ2-1 and V is TRBV28; the D is unclear. V was pared by 4 bases and J by 4 bases, with 14 bases between. The CDR3 is 15 residues long. From germline, CDR1 is MDHEN and CDR2 SYDVKM. CDR3 DNA sequence: TGTGCCAGCAGTTCCGGCCTCGGAAGTTACAATGAGCAGTTCTTC. Translating gives CASSSGLGSYNEQFF.

The sample holds many counts of this clonotype. The V call is TRBV19, the J call TRBJ1-1, with 8 bases that match TRBD1. CDR1 LNHDA and CDR2 SQIVND come from the germline V gene (reference sequence). The CDR3 has 16 amino acids. V shed 8 bases and J 1 base; nucleotides not matched to a gene: 12. The CDR3 coding sequence is TGTGCCAGTCAATGGGCCAGGGGGCCAGCGAACACTGAAGCTTTCTTT. This gives the protein CASQWARGPANTEAFF.

This clonotype was seen repeatedly, ten times or more. The chain joins TRBV5-4 to TRBJ1-3; tentatively, D is TRBD1 (6 bases). The CDR3 has 15 residues. Deletions cut 2 bases from V and 3 bases from J, with 12 bases between. The germline gives CDR1 SGHNT, CDR2 YYREEE (reference sequence). Written as DNA, the CDR3 is TGTGCCAGCAGCTTAAACAGGGAATATGGAAACACCATATATTTT. Amino acids: CASSLNREYGNTIYF.

This chain connects TRBV5-4 to TRBJ2-3, with 14 nucleotides matching TRBD2. The CDR3 has 16 amino acids. Germline V gene lookup returns CDR1 SGHNT and CDR2 YYREEE (reference sequence). Unmatched junction bases numbered 3, after V lost 2 bases and J lost 4 bases. Here the CDR3 reads CASSLGLAGGADTQYF. DNA for the CDR3: TGTGCCAGCAGCTTAGGACTAGCGGGGGGCGCAGATACGCAGTATTTT.

The CDR3 loop is CAIRTDAASNQPQHF. CDR3 DNA sequence: TGTGCCATCAGGACGGATGCAGCAAGCAATCAGCCCCAGCATTTT. V gene TRBV10-3 combines with J gene TRBJ1-5; no reliable D call. The ends were cut back, 6 bases at V and 1 base at J, with 13 bases in the middle. Germline V CDR1 and CDR2: ENHRY, SYGVKD. The CDR3 covers 15 residues.

This clonotype has at least ten counts. The junction shows a germline mismatch at one end, possibly a read error. The chain links TRBV20-1 to TRBJ1-2, with D tentatively TRBD1 (6 bases). This CDR3 has 13 amino acids. Germline CDR1 is DFQATT and CDR2 is SNEGSKA (reference sequence). The chain's CDR3 is CSGRQVWDYGYTF. CDR3 coding DNA: TGCAGTGGTAGACAGGTGTGGGACTATGGCTACACCTTC.

The chain couples TRBV15 to TRBJ1-2; D is undetermined. Germline-derived CDR1 and CDR2 are LNHNV and YYDKDF (reference sequence). CDR3 length: 13 amino acids. The V end lost 0 bases, the J end lost 8 bases, and 10 bases lay between the germline ends. The CDR3 DNA sequence: TGTGCCACCAGCAGAGATTATTCGGAGGGCTACACCTTC. Amino acid sequence: CATSRDYSEGYTF.

The chain recombines TRBV6-2 or TRBV6-3 with TRBJ2-3; tentatively, D is TRBD2 (7 bases). The V gene lost 8 bases and the J gene lost 6 bases, with 21 bases spanning the gap. The CDR3 sequence is 15 residues long. CDR1 and CDR2 from the germline V gene are MNHEY and SVGEGT. The CDR3 loop is CASRWGGGPFDTQYF. CDR3 bases: TGTGCCAGCCGGTGGGGGGGGGGCCCGTTTGATACGCAGTATTTT.

This clonotype was seen a single time. This chain connects TRBV18 to TRBJ2-1; 7 bases map to TRBD2. Losses at the gene ends were 2 bases for V and 6 bases for J; bases not matched to a gene: 7. The CDR3 length is 15 residues. Germline values: CDR1 KGHSH, CDR2 LQKENI. CDR3 bases: TGTGCCAGCTCACCAGGCTCGACTAGCCGCAATGAGCAGTTCTTC. This gives the protein CASSPGSTSRNEQFF.

CDR3 in amino acids: CATSDSARPNQPQHF. The CDR3 DNA reads TGTGCCACCAGTGATTCGGCAAGGCCTAATCAGCCCCAGCATTTT. The chain combines TRBV24-1 with TRBJ1-5; D unresolved. The CDR3 runs 15 residues. Trimming left V 2 bases short and J 4 bases short, with 11 bases between. CDR1 is KGHDR, CDR2 SFDVKD, per germline.

The chain has TRBV12-3 or TRBV12-4 and TRBJ2-2; tentatively, D is TRBD2 (5 bases). Between the trimmed V and J ends, which lost 7 bases and 5 bases, there was a span of 17 bases. The CDR3 runs to 15 residues. CDR3 protein: CASTPKRGATGELFF. The CDR3 nucleotides read TGTGCCAGCACTCCCAAACGGGGAGCTACCGGGGAGCTGTTTTTT.

This clonotype was detected many times. The chain uses TRBV7-2 and TRBJ2-1; 7 nucleotides agree with TRBD1. V dropped 4 bases and J dropped 0; count of bases not matched to a gene: 9. CDR1 and CDR2 (germline): SGHTA, FQGNSA. CDR3 length: 17 amino acids. CDR3 protein: CASSSLQGRSSYNEQFF. The CDR3 nucleotides are TGTGCCAGCAGCTCACTACAGGGGCGAAGCTCCTACAATGAGCAGTTCTTC.

The chain carries TRBV7-6 and TRBJ1-1; unclear D gene. V lost 6 bases and J lost 0, with 8 bases in between. This CDR3 region has 13 residues. In germline, CDR1 is SGHVS, CDR2 FNYEAQ. The CDR3 DNA sequence: TGTGCCAGCAGTCCGACTATGAACACTGAAGCTTTCTTT. Translating gives CASSPTMNTEAFF.

The V and J genes are TRBV5-1 and TRBJ1-2; D perhaps matches TRBD1 (5 bases). The germline V gene has CDR1 SGHRS and CDR2 YFSETQ. With 7 bases removed from V and 2 bases from J, the gap between germline ends came to 12 bases. CDR3 size: 13 residues. CDR3 protein: CASSIPGNYGYTF. CDR3 DNA sequence: TGCGCCAGCTCGATACCAGGGAACTATGGCTACACCTTC.

In its sample, this clonotype was seen many times. The gene calls are TRBV9 and TRBJ1-6; D gene uncertain. The CDR3 extends over 13 amino acids. Germline CDR1 is SGDLS and CDR2 is YYNGEE. V gave up 4 bases and J gave up 12 bases, with 14 bases separating them. CDR3 DNA: TGTGCCAGCAGCAGTAGCGTAGAGGAACCCCTCCACTTT. This codes for CASSSSVEEPLHF.

Ten or more counts support this clonotype. This chain connects TRBV11-2 to TRBJ2-7; TRBD2 might be the D (6 bases). Trimming pared 2 bases from V and 2 bases from J, leaving 7 bases between. This CDR3 has 13 amino acids. Germline CDR1 SGHAT, CDR2 FQNNGV. The CDR3: CASSLIAAYEQYF. For the CDR3, the DNA is TGTGCCAGCAGCTTAATAGCGGCCTACGAGCAGTACTTC.

The rearrangement uses TRBV6-2 or TRBV6-3 and TRBJ2-2; perhaps TRBD2 as D (6 bases). CDR1 is MNHEY and CDR2 is SVGEGT in the germline V gene. Trimming left V 6 bases short and J 6 bases short, with 17 bases between. The CDR3 extends over 15 amino acids. In DNA, the CDR3 is TGTGCCAGCAGCTCCATGGGGGGTCAGCCCGGGGAGCTGTTTTTT. Translation: CASSSMGGQPGELFF.

At least ten counts were recorded for this clonotype. The rearrangement uses TRBV5-4 and TRBJ2-3; no reliable D call. The CDR3 runs to 12 residues. CDR1 and CDR2 (germline): SGHNT, YYREEE (reference sequence). V lost 1 base and J 2 bases, leaving 2 bases between the germline ends. The CDR3 DNA is TGTGCCAGCAGCTTGACCACAGATACGCAGTATTTT. It translates to CASSLTTDTQYF.

This clonotype was detected many times. The chain carries TRBV6-5 and TRBJ2-7, with 8 bases that match TRBD2. CDR1 MNHEY and CDR2 SVGAGI come from the germline V gene. Unmatched junction bases numbered 4, after V lost 3 bases and J lost 0 bases. The CDR3 consists of 15 residues. CDR3 DNA sequence: TGTGCCAGCAGTTATCGGGAGGGGGTCTCCTACGAGCAGTACGTC. Protein product: CASSYREGVSYEQYV.